A single sample is the source of the 32 T cell receptor beta chains below, sequenced in a study of T cell responses to AZD1222 COVID-19 vaccine. Sequencing used immunoSEQ multiplex PCR; TCRdb keeps in-frame clones, though not all of them. This sample has roughly 99,000 clones, with about 90% found just once. Sequencing used peripheral blood, obtained on day 0 of AZD1222 vaccination. The source is an adult in good health.

V gene TRBV12-5 combines with J gene TRBJ1-1; 9 nucleotides match TRBD1. The CDR3 has 17 amino acids. The V gene's germline CDR1 is LGHNT and CDR2 FRNRAP. Trimming removed 1 base from V and 5 bases from J; junction bases left unmatched: 11. The CDR3 DNA reads TGTGCTAGTGGTTTGGGTAACAGGGGGCGCAGGGGGACTGAAGCTTTCTTT. Its translation: CASGLGNRGRRGTEAFF.

CDR3 protein: CASSQDQDNEQFF. The CDR3 nucleotides read TGTGCCAGCAGCCAAGATCAAGACAATGAGCAGTTCTTC. The chain recombines TRBV3-1 (or the pseudogene TRBV3-2) with TRBJ2-1; D is unclear. Germline V lookup: CDR1 LGHDT, CDR2 YNNKEL (reference sequence). With 0 bases removed from V and 5 bases from J, the gap between germline ends came to 5 bases. The CDR3 consists of 13 residues.

To note about this clone: One junction end disagrees with the germline gene, perhaps due to a read error. The rearrangement joins TRBV5-1 to TRBJ2-7; TRBD1 might be the D (6 bases). Per the germline V gene, CDR1 is SGHRS and CDR2 is YFSETQ. This CDR3 comprises 13 residues. The CDR3: CASSWNRAYGQYF. CDR3 bases: TGCGCCAGCAGCTGGAACAGGGCCTACGGGCAGTACTTC. The variable domain in full, with the rest retrieved from reference TRBV5-1 and TRBJ2-7, is KAGVTQTPRYLIKTRGQQVTLSCSPISGHRSVSWYQQTPGQGLQFLFEYFSETQRNKGNFPGRFSGRQFSNSRSEMNVSTLELGDSALYLCASSWNRAYGQYFGPGTRLTVT.

The chain recombines TRBV7-9 with TRBJ1-2; D is unresolved. Between the trimmed V and J ends, which lost 1 base and 6 bases, there was a span of 12 bases. The CDR3 consists of 14 residues. Germline CDR1 and CDR2: SEHNR and FQNEAQ (reference sequence). The CDR3 DNA is TGTGCCAGCAGCTTAGTGGGCCTCGATCATGGCTACACCTTC. Translating it yields CASSLVGLDHGYTF.

To note about this clone: The same CDR3 also results from other DNA sequences found in this sample. The J gene is TRBJ1-1, the V gene TRBV4-3; TRBD1 matches 8 bases. CDR1 is LGHNA, CDR2 YSLEER, per germline. This CDR3 is 16 amino acids long. Trimming cost V 3 bases and J 4 bases; bases outside gene matches: 10. CDR3 DNA sequence: TGCGCCAGCAGCCAGACCGGACAGGGAGGGATCACTGAAGCTTTCTTT. The encoded protein is CASSQTGQGGITEAFF.

V is TRBV7-9 and J is TRBJ1-1, with TRBD1 identical over 10 bases. CDR1 and CDR2 from the germline V gene are SEHNR and FQNEAQ (reference sequence). The CDR3 contains 11 residues. Trimming took 5 bases from V and 11 from J; bases not matched to a gene: 2. CDR3 nucleotides: TGTGCCAGCAGCCCGGACAGGGGGGCTTTCTTT. As protein: CASSPDRGAFF.

The chain recombines TRBV27 with TRBJ1-6; D is undetermined. CDR1 and CDR2 from the germline V gene are MNHEY and SMNVEV (reference sequence). This CDR3 region has 13 residues. V was clipped by 2 bases and J by 10 bases, with 9 bases between them. CDR3 in DNA: TGTGCCAGCAGTTTAAGGGTCGGGTCACCCCTCCACTTT. Protein product: CASSLRVGSPLHF.

The count of this clone is one. V and J are TRBV7-8 and TRBJ1-1; TRBD1 is a possible D gene (5 bases). The CDR3 covers 13 residues. Germline lookup yields CDR1 SGHVS and CDR2 FQNEAQ. V was cut by 4 bases and J by 4 bases, with 10 bases left in between. The CDR3 coding sequence is TGTGCCAGCAGCTCTCATGGGGGCACTGAAGCTTTCTTT. Protein: CASSSHGGTEAFF.

The V and J genes are TRBV5-1 and TRBJ1-1; no clear D gene. CDR3 length equals 13 residues. V gave up 0 bases and J gave up 3 bases, with 6 bases separating them. Germline V gene sequence: CDR1 SGHRS, CDR2 YFSETQ. CDR3 bases: TGCGCCAGCAGCTTGGAAACGTACACTGAAGCTTTCTTT. This sequence encodes CASSLETYTEAFF. The full variable domain, in which reference TRBV5-1 and TRBJ1-1 provide the parts outside the CDR3, is KAGVTQTPRYLIKTRGQQVTLSCSPISGHRSVSWYQQTPGQGLQFLFEYFSETQRNKGNFPGRFSGRQFSNSRSEMNVSTLELGDSALYLCASSLETYTEAFFGQGTRLTVV.

The rearrangement joins TRBV7-9 to TRBJ2-6; 8 bases match TRBD1. Germline V gene sequence: CDR1 SEHNR, CDR2 FQNEAQ (reference sequence). With V trimmed by 5 bases and J by 0 bases, 6 bases remained unmatched. The CDR3 consists of 17 residues. The CDR3: CASSAAGTGSGANVLTF. DNA of the CDR3: TGTGCCAGCAGCGCCGCCGGGACAGGCTCTGGGGCCAACGTCCTGACTTTC.

This sequence joins TRBV4-3 and TRBJ1-4; 7 bases align to TRBD1. Germline V lookup: CDR1 LGHNA, CDR2 YSLEER. The CDR3 has 14 residues. V lost 5 bases, J lost 5 bases, and 5 bases stayed unmatched. Here the CDR3 DNA reads TGCGCCAGCAGCTTCGGGACAGAAAATGAAAAACTGTTTTTT. It is translated as CASSFGTENEKLFF.

The rearrangement joins TRBV1 to TRBJ2-7; TRBD1 is the table's D call, not checked against the DNA. TRBV1 represents a pseudogene. The CDR3 contains 13 residues. The CDR3, as DNA: TGCACCAGCAGCCAAGACAGTGCCTACGAGCAGTACTTC. It is translated as CTSSQDSAYEQYF.

CDR3 loop: CASSRGGASNQPQHF. CDR3 nucleotides: TGTGCCAGTAGTAGAGGGGGGGCCTCTAATCAGCCCCAGCATTTT. This chain uses TRBV19 with TRBJ1-5; D is possibly TRBD1 (6 bases). This CDR3 contains 15 residues. Germline V gives CDR1 LNHDA, CDR2 SQIVND (reference sequence). V lost 4 bases and J 4 bases, leaving 14 bases between the germline ends.

This sequence joins TRBV19 and TRBJ1-5; D is unclear. This CDR3 contains 15 residues. Trimming removed 2 bases from V and 4 bases from J, with 12 bases in between. The V gene's germline CDR1 is LNHDA and CDR2 SQIVND (reference sequence). As DNA, the CDR3 is TGTGCCAGTAGTATACGAGGTTCTGAGAATCAGCCCCAGCATTTT. This gives the protein CASSIRGSENQPQHF.

This chain uses TRBV15 with TRBJ2-7, with no clear D. The CDR3 runs 15 residues. Trimming took off 0 bases at V and 2 bases at J, with 11 bases between the two ends. Germline CDR1 LNHNV, CDR2 YYDKDF (reference sequence). DNA for the CDR3: TGTGCCACCAGCAGAGATAGAGGTTCCACCTACGAGCAGTACTTC. Its translation is CATSRDRGSTYEQYF.

The chain carries TRBV4-1 and TRBJ2-3, with 9 positions matching TRBD1. With V trimmed by 4 bases and J by 4 bases, 3 bases remained unmatched. Per germline, CDR1 MGHRA and CDR2 YSYEKL. The CDR3 is 14 residues long. The DNA for the CDR3 is TGCGCCAGCAGCCCCACAGGGGGCTCAGATACGCAGTATTTT. It translates to CASSPTGGSDTQYF.

Only one count was recorded for this clone. V usage is TRBV30 and J usage is TRBJ1-1, with D tentatively TRBD1 (5 bases). V gave up 2 bases and J gave up 3 bases, with 13 bases separating them. The CDR3 extends over 14 amino acids. In germline, CDR1 is GTSNPN, CDR2 SVGIG (reference sequence). In nucleotides, the CDR3 is TGTGCCTGGAGTAAGAAGGGGTGGGACACTGAAGCTTTCTTT. Amino acid sequence: CAWSKKGWDTEAFF.

The V and J genes are TRBV7-6 and TRBJ2-1; 7 positions match TRBD2. The length of the CDR3 is 16 residues. After removal of 1 base from V and 3 bases from J, the junction contained 6 bases not matched to a gene. Germline V lookup: CDR1 SGHVS, CDR2 FNYEAQ. CDR3 nucleotides: TGTGCCAGCAGCTTAGAGGCTAGCGGAGACTACAATGAGCAGTTCTTC. It yields the protein CASSLEASGDYNEQFF.

V usage is TRBV7-3 and J usage is TRBJ2-1; D is unclear. The length of the CDR3 is 16 residues. Trimming took off 0 bases at V and 0 bases at J, with 9 bases between the two ends. The V gene's germline CDR1 is SGHTA and CDR2 FQGTGA. The CDR3 spells CASSLTLASSYNEQFF. The CDR3 DNA reads as TGTGCCAGCAGCTTAACGTTAGCTAGCTCCTACAATGAGCAGTTCTTC.

The V and J genes are TRBV7-8 and TRBJ1-3; no firm D call. From germline, CDR1 is SGHVS and CDR2 FQNEAQ. The CDR3 contains 15 residues. V was shortened by 0 bases and J by 0 bases, with 6 bases between the two germline ends. CDR3 sequence: CASSLAASSGNTIYF. In nucleotides, the CDR3 is TGTGCCAGCAGCTTAGCGGCCAGCTCTGGAAACACCATATATTTT.

The chain has TRBV7-3 and TRBJ1-2; no clear D. Looked up from germline, CDR1 is SGHTA and CDR2 is FQGTGA. V lost 5 bases, J lost 13 bases, and 17 bases lay in between. The CDR3 spans 12 residues. CDR3 amino acids: CASSQQMELPTF. The CDR3 DNA is TGTGCCAGCAGCCAACAGATGGAGCTCCCCACCTTC.

This chain connects TRBV6-5 to TRBJ1-4, with TRBD1 as a possible D gene (5 bases). V was shortened by 4 bases and J by 7 bases, with 13 bases between the two germline ends. CDR1 is MNHEY, CDR2 SVGAGI, per germline. This CDR3 has 14 amino acids. CDR3 DNA sequence: TGTGCCAGCAGTTCCCGGGACCGCCGTGAAAAACTGTTTTTT. It yields the protein CASSSRDRREKLFF.

This clone was seen only once. The CDR3 loop reads CASGFQGGYGYTF. Here the CDR3 DNA reads TGTGCTAGTGGTTTTCAGGGAGGCTATGGCTACACCTTC. This sequence joins TRBV12-5 and TRBJ1-2; tentatively, D is TRBD1 (5 bases). The germline CDR1 and CDR2 sequences are LGHNT and FRNRAP. The CDR3 runs 13 residues. The V and J ends lost 3 bases and 4 bases respectively, with 9 bases between them.

V gene TRBV3-1 (or the pseudogene TRBV3-2) combines with J gene TRBJ2-2; D is perhaps TRBD2 (6 bases). Between the trimmed V and J ends, which lost 2 bases and 4 bases, there was a span of 8 bases. The CDR3 totals 14 residues. The V gene's germline CDR1 is LGHDT and CDR2 YNNKEL (reference sequence). The CDR3 DNA is TGTGCCAGCAGCCAAATGACTAGCACCGGGGAGCTGTTTTTT. Its translation is CASSQMTSTGELFF.

The V call is TRBV28, the J call TRBJ1-1; 7 nucleotides align to TRBD1. This CDR3 is 15 amino acids long. Germline V gene lookup returns CDR1 MDHEN and CDR2 SYDVKM. The trim removed 8 bases at V and 5 bases at J, leaving 14 bases unmatched. In DNA, the CDR3 is TGTGCCAGCCTCCCGGGGGACAGTGGCGGAACTGAAGCTTTCTTT. Residues: CASLPGDSGGTEAFF.

This clone was seen a single time. The chain joins TRBV27 to TRBJ1-2; a weak D match, TRBD1 (5 bases). Trimming took 2 bases from V and 8 from J, leaving 18 bases between them. Germline lookup yields CDR1 MNHEY and CDR2 SMNVEV (reference sequence). The CDR3 covers 15 residues. In DNA form, the CDR3 reads TGTGCCAGCAGTTTAAGGTCAGGGAGAAGGGCGGGCTACACCTTC. Translation: CASSLRSGRRAGYTF.

A word on this clone: At one of its ends the junction is not consistent with the germline gene, which may arise from a read error. The rearrangement joins TRBV28 to TRBJ2-7; weak D call: TRBD1 (6 bases). There are 12 residues in the CDR3. Per germline, CDR1 MDHEN and CDR2 SYDVKM. CDR3 DNA sequence: TGTGCCAGCAGTTTATCGCAGGGGAGCCGCTTGTTC. It is translated as CASSLSQGSRLF.

Only a few counts were recorded for this clone. V usage is TRBV6-2 or TRBV6-3 and J usage is TRBJ1-5, with D uncertain. Germline V gene data show CDR1 as MNHEY and CDR2 as SVGEGT. V gave up 0 bases and J gave up 2 bases, with 11 bases separating them. The CDR3 runs to 16 residues. The DNA for the CDR3 is TGTGCCAGCAGTTACTCCGACTTATCTGGCAATCAGCCCCAGCATTTT. Translated, it gives CASSYSDLSGNQPQHF.

As regards this clone: Other DNA sequences from this sample encode an identical CDR3 as well. The gene calls are TRBV3-1 (or the pseudogene TRBV3-2) and TRBJ1-2; no reliable D call. The CDR3 is 17 residues long. CDR1 is LGHDT and CDR2 is YNNKEL in the germline V gene (reference sequence). The ends were cut back, 1 base at V and 4 bases at J, with 19 bases in the middle. CDR3 protein: CASSQGGDGSTSYGYTF. Written as DNA, the CDR3 is TGTGCCAGCAGCCAAGGGGGAGACGGAAGCACGTCCTATGGCTACACCTTC.

V usage is TRBV28 and J usage is TRBJ1-1, with TRBD1 as a possible D gene (5 bases). V was shortened by 8 bases and J by 3 bases, with 22 bases between the two germline ends. This CDR3 contains 16 residues. CDR1 and CDR2 (germline): MDHEN, SYDVKM. The DNA of the CDR3 is TGTGCCAGCGATGGGACGGTCTGGGGAAGGGACACTGAAGCTTTCTTT. It is translated as CASDGTVWGRDTEAFF.

This clone showed up just once. The chain employs TRBV7-2 and TRBJ1-1; D remains ambiguous. This CDR3 contains 13 residues. Germline CDR1 reads SGHTA; CDR2 reads FQGNSA. With 6 bases removed from V and 1 base from J, the gap between germline ends came to 9 bases. CDR3 region: CASSNSQNTEAFF. For the CDR3, the DNA is TGTGCCAGCAGTAACAGCCAGAACACTGAAGCTTTCTTT.

The chain combines TRBV4-2 with TRBJ1-2, with D tentatively TRBD1 (5 bases). V was trimmed by 3 bases and J by 0 bases, leaving 8 bases between them. The CDR3 is made up of 14 amino acids. CDR1 and CDR2 (germline): LGHNA, YNFKEQ. The chain's CDR3 is CASSQGDPNYGYTF. DNA for the CDR3: TGTGCCAGCAGCCAGGGGGACCCTAACTATGGCTACACCTTC.